This T cell receptor (beta chain) derives from a study of blood T cell repertoires in COVID-19. Study-wide context: Samples taken during acute and convalescent COVID-19 were collected in the United States, Italy and Spain.

The method was immunoSEQ multiplex PCR; TCRdb's version includes in-frame clones alone and lacks a portion of them. In the table there are around 100,000 clones, approximately 90% of which are singletons. Trimming took 2 bases from V and 5 from J; bases not matched to a gene: 4. This CDR3 has 16 residues. Germline CDR1 and CDR2: MDHEN and SYDVKM. The origin of this receptor is a woman between 70 and 85 years old who had recovered from COVID-19. V is TRBV28 and J is TRBJ2-3; 13 nucleotides align to TRBD2. The sequenced sample was peripheral blood. The CDR3, as DNA: TGTGCCAGCAGTTTAACTAGCGGGAGGGCGGGAGATACGCAGTATTTT. Residues: CASSLTSGRAGDTQYF.